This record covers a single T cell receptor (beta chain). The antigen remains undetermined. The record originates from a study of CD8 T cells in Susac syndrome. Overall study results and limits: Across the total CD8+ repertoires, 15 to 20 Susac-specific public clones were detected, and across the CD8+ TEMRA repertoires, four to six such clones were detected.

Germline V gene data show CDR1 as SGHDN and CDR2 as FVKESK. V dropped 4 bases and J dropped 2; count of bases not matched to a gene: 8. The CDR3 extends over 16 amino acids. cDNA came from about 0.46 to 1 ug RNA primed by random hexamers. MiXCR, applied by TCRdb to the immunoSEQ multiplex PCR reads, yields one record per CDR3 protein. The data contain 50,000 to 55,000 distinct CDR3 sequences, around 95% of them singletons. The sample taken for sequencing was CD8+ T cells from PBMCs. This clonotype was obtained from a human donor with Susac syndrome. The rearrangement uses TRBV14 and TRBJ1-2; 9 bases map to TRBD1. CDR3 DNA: TGTGCCAGCAGCCGATTTACCGGGACAGGGAACTATGGCTACACCTTC. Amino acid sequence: CASSRFTGTGNYGYTF.